The present TCR beta chain was sequenced within a study of T-cell reconstitution after alpha-beta-depleted transplantation in children. Unique molecular identifiers tagged the TCRbeta library. TCRdb used MiXCR to reprocess the PCR reads, holding one entry per CDR3 protein. The table shows under 450,000 distinct CDR3 sequences, with roughly 14% occurring only once. Germline V CDR1 and CDR2: SGHRS, YFSETQ. This CDR3 has 17 residues. Trimming cost V 3 bases and J 1 base; bases outside gene matches: 12. The sequence came from a human donor who donated a stem cell graft to a child with Fanconi anemia. The chain couples TRBV5-1 to TRBJ2-5, with 7 bases fitting TRBD2. Sequenced material: PBMCs, taken from the stem cell graft. Here the CDR3 DNA reads TGCGCCAGCAGCTCACTCAGCGGGATAGCGGGCCAAGAGACCCAGTACTTC. Its translation: CASSSLSGIAGQETQYF.